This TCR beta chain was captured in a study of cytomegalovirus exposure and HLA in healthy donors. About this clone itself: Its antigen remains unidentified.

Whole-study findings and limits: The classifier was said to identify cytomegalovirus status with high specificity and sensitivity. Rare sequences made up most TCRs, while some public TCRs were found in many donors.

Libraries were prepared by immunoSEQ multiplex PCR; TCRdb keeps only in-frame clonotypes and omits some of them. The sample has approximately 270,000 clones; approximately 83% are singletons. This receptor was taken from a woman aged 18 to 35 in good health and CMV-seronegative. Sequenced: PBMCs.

This CDR3 reads CASSPPQGRGAYEQYF. CDR3 nucleotide sequence: TGTGCCAGCTCACCCCCCCAGGGGCGGGGGGCCTACGAGCAGTACTTC. The V and J genes are TRBV18 and TRBJ2-7; 8 nucleotides align to TRBD2. The CDR3 consists of 16 residues. Germline V gene sequence: CDR1 KGHSH, CDR2 LQKENI. J was trimmed by 2 bases and V by 3 bases; bases with no gene match: 9.